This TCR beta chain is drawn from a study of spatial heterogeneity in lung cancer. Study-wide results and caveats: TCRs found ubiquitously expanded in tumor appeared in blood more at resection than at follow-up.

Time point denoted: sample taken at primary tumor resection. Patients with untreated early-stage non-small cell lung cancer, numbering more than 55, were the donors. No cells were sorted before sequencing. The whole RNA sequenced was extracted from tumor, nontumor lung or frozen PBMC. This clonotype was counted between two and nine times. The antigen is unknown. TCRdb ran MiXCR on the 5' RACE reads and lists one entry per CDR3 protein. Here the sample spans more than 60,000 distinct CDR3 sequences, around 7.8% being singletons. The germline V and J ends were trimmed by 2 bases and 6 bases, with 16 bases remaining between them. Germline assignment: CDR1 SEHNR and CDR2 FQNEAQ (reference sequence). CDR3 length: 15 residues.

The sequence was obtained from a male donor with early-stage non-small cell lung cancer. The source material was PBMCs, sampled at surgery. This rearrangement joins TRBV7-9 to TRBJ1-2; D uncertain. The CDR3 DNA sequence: TGTGCCAGCAGCTTATTAGACCAGTCCTTACATGGCTACACCTTC. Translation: CASSLLDQSLHGYTF.